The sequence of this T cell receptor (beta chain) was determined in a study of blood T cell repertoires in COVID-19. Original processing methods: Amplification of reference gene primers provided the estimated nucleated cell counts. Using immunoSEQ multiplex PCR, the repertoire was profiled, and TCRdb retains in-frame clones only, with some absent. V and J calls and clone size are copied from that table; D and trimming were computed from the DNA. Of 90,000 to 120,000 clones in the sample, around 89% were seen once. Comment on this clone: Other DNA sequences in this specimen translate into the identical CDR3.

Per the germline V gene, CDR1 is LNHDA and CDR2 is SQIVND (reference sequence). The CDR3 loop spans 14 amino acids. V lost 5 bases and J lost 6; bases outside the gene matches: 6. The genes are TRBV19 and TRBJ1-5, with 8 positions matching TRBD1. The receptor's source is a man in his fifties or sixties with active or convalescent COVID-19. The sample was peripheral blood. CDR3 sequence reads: CASSPGQGSQPQHF. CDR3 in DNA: TGTGCCAGTAGTCCCGGACAGGGTAGTCAGCCCCAGCATTTT.